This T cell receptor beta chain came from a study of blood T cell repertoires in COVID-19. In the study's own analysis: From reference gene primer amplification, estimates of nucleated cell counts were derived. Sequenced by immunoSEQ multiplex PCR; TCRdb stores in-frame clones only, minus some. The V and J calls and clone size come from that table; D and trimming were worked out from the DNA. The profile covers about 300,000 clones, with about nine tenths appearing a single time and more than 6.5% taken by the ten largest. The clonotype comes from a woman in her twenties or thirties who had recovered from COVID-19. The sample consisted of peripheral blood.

The DNA for the CDR3 is TGTGCCAGCAGCTACCTAGCGGGGGACTACAATGAGCAGTTCTTC. Its protein product is CASSYLAGDYNEQFF. This rearrangement joins TRBV5-5 to TRBJ2-1; 10 nucleotides align to TRBD2. Trimming at V came to 3 bases and at J to 3 bases, leaving 3 bases not matched to a gene. In germline, CDR1 is SGHKS, CDR2 YYEKEE (reference sequence). The CDR3 consists of 15 residues.